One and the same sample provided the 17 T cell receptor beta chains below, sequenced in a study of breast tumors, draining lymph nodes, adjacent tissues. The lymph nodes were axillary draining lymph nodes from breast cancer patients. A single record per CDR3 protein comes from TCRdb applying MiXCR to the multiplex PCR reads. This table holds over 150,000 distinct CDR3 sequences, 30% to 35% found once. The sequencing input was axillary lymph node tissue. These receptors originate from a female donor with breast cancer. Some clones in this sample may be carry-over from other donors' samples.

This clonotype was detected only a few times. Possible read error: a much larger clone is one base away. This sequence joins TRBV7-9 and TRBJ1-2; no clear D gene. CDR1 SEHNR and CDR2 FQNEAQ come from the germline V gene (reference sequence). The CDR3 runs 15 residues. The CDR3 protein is CASSPVRASPYGYPF. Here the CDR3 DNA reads TGTGCCAGCAGCCCGGTCCGGGCTAGCCCCTATGGCTACCCCTTC.

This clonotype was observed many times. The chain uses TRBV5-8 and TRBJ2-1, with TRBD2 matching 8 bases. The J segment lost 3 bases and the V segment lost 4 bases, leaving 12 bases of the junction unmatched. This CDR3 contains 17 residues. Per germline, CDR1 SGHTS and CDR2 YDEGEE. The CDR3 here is CASSRGRLARSYNEQFF. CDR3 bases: TGTGCCAGCAGCCGTGGACGACTAGCGCGAAGCTACAATGAGCAGTTCTTC.

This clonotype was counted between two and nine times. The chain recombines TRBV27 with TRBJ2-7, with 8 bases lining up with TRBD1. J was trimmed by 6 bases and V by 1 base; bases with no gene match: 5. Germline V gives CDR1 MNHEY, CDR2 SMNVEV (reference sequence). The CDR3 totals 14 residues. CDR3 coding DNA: TGTGCCAGCAGTTTATACAGGGGGGTAGTCGAGCAGTACTTC. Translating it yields CASSLYRGVVEQYF.

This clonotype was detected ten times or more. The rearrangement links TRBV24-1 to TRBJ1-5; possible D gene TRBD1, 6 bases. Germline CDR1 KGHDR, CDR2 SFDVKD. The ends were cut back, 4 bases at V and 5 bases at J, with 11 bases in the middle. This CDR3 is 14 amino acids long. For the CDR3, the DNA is TGTGCCACCAGTGAACAGGGAGGCTATCAGCCCCAGCATTTT. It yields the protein CATSEQGGYQPQHF.

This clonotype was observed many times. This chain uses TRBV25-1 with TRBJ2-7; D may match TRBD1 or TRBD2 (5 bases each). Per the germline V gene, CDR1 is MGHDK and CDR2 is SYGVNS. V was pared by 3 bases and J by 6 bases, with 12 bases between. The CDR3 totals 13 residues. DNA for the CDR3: TGTGCCAGCAGTGACGGGGAGACAGTCGAGCAGTACTTC. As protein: CASSDGETVEQYF.

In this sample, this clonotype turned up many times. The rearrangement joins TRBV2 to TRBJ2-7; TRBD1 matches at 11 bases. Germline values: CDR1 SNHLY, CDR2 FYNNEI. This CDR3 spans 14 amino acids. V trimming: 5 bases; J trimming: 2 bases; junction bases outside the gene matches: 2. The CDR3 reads CASSRTGGPYEQYF. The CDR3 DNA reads TGTGCCAGCAGTCGGACAGGGGGCCCCTACGAGCAGTACTTC.

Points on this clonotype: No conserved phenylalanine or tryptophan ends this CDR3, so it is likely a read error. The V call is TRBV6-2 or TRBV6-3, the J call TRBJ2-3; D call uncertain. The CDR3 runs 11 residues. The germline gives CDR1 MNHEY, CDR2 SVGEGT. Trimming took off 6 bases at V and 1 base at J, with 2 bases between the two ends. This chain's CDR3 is CASRGTDTQYS. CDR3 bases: TGTGCCAGCAGGGGCACAGATACGCAGTATTCT.

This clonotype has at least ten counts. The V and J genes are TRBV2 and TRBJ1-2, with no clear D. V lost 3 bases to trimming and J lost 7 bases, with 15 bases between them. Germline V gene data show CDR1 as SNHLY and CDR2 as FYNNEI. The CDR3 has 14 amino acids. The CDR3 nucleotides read TGTGCCAGCAGTGAGATGTGGCCGTCGGGTGGCTACACCTTC. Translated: CASSEMWPSGGYTF.

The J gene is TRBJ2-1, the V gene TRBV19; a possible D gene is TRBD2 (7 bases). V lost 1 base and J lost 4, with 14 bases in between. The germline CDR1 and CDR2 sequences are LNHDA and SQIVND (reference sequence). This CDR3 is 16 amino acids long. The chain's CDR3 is CASSIVRGGFYNEQFF. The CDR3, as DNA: TGTGCCAGTAGTATAGTAAGGGGGGGGTTTTACAATGAGCAGTTCTTC.

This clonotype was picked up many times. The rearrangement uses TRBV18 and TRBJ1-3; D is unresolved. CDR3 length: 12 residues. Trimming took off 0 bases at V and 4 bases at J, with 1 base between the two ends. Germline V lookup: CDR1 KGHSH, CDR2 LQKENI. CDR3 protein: CASSPPGNTIYF. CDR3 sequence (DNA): TGTGCCAGCTCACCACCCGGAAACACCATATATTTT.

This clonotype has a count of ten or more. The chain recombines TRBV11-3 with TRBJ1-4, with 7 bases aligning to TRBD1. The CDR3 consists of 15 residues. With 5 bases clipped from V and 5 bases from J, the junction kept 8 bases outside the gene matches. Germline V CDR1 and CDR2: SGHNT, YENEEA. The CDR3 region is CASSLTDRRNEKLFF. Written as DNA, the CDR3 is TGTGCCAGCAGCCTCACGGACAGGAGGAATGAAAAACTGTTTTTT.

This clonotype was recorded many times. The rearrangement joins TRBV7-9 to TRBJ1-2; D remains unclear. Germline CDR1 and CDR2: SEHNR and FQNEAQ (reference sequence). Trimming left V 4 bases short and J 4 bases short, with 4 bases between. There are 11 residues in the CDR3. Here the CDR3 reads CASSSAYGYTF. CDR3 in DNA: TGTGCCAGCAGCTCCGCCTATGGCTACACCTTC. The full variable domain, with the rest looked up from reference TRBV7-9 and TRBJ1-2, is DTGVSQNPRHKITKRGQNVTFRCDPISEHNRLYWYRQTLGQGPEFLTYFQNEAQLEKSRLLSDRFSAERPKGSFSTLEIQRTEQGDSAMYLCASSSAYGYTFGSGTRLTVV.

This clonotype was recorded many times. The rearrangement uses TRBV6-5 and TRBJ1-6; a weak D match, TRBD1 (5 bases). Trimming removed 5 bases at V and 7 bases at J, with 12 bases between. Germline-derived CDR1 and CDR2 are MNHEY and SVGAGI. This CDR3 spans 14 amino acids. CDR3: CASSPGAPNSPLHF. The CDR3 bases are TGTGCCAGCAGTCCCGGGGCCCCGAATTCACCCCTCCACTTT.

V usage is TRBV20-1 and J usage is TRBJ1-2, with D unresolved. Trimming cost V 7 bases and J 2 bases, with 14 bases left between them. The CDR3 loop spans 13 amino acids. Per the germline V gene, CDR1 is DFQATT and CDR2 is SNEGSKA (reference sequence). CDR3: CSEWSTTNYGYTF. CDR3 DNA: TGCAGTGAGTGGAGTACCACGAACTATGGCTACACCTTC.

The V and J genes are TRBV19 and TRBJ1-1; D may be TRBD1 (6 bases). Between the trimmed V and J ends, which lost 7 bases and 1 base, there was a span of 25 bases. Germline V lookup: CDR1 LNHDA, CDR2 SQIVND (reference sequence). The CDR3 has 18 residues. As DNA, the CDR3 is TGTGCCAGTATAGGTGGGCAGGGGCCATCCAATTGGAACACTGAAGCTTTCTTT. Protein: CASIGGQGPSNWNTEAFF.

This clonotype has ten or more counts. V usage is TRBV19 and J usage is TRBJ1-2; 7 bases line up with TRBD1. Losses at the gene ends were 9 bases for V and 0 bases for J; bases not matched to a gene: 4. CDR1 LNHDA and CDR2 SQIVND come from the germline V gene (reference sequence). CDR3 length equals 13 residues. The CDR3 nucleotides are TGTGCCAGCTGGGACAGCGCTAACTATGGCTACACCTTC. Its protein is CASWDSANYGYTF. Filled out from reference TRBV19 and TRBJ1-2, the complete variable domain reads DGGITQSPKYLFRKEGQNVTLSCEQNLNHDAMYWYRQDPGQGLRLIYYSQIVNDFQKGDIAEGYSVSREKKESFPLTVTSAQKNPTAFYLCASWDSANYGYTFGSGTRLTVV.

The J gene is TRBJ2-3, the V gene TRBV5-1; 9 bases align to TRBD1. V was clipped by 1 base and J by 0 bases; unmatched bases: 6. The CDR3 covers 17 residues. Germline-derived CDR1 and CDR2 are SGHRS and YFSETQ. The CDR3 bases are TGCGCCAGCAGCTTGACGCGGGACAGGGCTAGCACAGATACGCAGTATTTT. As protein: CASSLTRDRASTDTQYF.